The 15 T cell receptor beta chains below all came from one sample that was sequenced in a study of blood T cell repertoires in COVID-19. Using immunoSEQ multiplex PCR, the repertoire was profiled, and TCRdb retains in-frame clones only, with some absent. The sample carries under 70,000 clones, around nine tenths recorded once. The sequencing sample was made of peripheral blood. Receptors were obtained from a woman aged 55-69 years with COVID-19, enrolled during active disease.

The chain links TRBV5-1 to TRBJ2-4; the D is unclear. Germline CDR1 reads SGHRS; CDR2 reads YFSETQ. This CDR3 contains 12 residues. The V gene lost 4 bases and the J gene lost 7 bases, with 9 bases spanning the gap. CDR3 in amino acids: CASSMTANIQYF. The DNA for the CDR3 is TGCGCCAGCAGCATGACTGCGAACATTCAGTACTTC.

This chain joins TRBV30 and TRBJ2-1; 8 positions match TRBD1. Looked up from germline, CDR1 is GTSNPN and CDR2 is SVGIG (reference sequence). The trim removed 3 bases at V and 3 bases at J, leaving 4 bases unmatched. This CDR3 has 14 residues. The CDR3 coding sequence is TGTGCCTGGAGCGCCGGACAGGGCTACAATGAGCAGTTCTTC. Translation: CAWSAGQGYNEQFF.

The CDR3 coding sequence is TGTGCCAGCAGCCTCTATAGCGGGAGGAACAATGAGCAGTTCTTC. It yields the protein CASSLYSGRNNEQFF. The chain has TRBV11-3 and TRBJ2-1; 10 nucleotides agree with TRBD2. Looked up from germline, CDR1 is SGHNT and CDR2 is YENEEA. Losses at the gene ends were 5 bases for V and 5 bases for J; bases not matched to a gene: 6. This CDR3 has 15 amino acids. Filled out from reference TRBV11-3 and TRBJ2-1, the complete variable domain reads EAGVVQSPRYKIIEKKQPVAFWCNPISGHNTLYWYLQNLGQGPELLIRYENEEAVDDSQLPKDRFSAERLKGVDSTLKIQPAELGDSAVYLCASSLYSGRNNEQFFGPGTRLTVL.

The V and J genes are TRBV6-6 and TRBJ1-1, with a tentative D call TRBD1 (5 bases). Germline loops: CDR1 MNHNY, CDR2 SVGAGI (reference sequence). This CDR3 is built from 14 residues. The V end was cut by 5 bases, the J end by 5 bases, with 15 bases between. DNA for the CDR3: TGTGCCAGCAGTCCCCCAGGGATAGGGACTGAAGCTTTCTTT. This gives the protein CASSPPGIGTEAFF.

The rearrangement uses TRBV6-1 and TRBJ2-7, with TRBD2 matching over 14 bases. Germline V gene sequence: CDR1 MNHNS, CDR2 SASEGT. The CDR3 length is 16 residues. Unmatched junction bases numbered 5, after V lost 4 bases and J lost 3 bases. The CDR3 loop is CASSGWGLAGDYEQYF. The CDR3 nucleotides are TGTGCCAGCAGTGGCTGGGGACTAGCGGGAGACTACGAGCAGTACTTC.

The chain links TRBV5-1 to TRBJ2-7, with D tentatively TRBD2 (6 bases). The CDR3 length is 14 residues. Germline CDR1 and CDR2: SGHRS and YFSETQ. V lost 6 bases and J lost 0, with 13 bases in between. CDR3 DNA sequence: TGCGCCAGCACCCCCGGGACTCACTCCTACGAGCAGTACTTC. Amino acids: CASTPGTHSYEQYF.

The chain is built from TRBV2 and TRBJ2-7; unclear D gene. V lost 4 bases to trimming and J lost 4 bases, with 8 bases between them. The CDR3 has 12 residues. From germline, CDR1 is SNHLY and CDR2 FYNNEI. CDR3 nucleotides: TGTGCCAGCAGTGTCCTAGGTTACGAGCAGTACTTC. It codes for CASSVLGYEQYF.

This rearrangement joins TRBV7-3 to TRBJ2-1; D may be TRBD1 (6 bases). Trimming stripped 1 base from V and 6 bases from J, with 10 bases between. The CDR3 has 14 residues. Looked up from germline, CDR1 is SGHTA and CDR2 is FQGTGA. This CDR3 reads CASSLISGANEQFF. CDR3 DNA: TGTGCCAGCAGCTTAATCTCAGGGGCCAATGAGCAGTTCTTC. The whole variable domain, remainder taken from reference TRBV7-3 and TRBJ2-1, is GAGVSQTPSNKVTEKGKYVELRCDPISGHTALYWYRQSLGQGPEFLIYFQGTGAADDSGLPNDRFFAVRPEGSVSTLKIQRTERGDSAVYLCASSLISGANEQFFGPGTRLTVL.

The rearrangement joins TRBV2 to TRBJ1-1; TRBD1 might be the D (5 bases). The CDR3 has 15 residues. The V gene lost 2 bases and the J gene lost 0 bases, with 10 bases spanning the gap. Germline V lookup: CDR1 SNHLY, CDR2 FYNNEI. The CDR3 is CASSEQGLMNTEAFF. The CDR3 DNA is TGTGCCAGCAGTGAACAGGGACTGATGAACACTGAAGCTTTCTTT.

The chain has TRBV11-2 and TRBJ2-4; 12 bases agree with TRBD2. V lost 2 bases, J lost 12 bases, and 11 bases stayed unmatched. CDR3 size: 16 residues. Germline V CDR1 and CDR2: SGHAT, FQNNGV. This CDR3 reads CASSLLAGGPLGNQYF. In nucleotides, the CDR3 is TGTGCCAGCAGCTTACTAGCGGGAGGGCCGCTTGGAAATCAGTACTTC.

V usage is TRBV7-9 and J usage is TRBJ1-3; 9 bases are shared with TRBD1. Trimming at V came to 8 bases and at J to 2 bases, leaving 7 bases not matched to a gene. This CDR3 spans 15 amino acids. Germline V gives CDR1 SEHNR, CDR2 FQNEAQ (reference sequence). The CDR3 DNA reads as TGTGCCAGCCGGATCGGGGACAGGGCTGGAAACACCATATATTTT. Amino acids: CASRIGDRAGNTIYF.

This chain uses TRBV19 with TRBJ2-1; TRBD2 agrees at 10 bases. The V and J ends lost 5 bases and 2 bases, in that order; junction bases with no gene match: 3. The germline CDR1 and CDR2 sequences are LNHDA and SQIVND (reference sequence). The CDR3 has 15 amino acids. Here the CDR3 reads CASSLSGRPYNEQFF. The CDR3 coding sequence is TGTGCCAGTAGTCTTAGCGGGAGGCCCTACAATGAGCAGTTCTTC.

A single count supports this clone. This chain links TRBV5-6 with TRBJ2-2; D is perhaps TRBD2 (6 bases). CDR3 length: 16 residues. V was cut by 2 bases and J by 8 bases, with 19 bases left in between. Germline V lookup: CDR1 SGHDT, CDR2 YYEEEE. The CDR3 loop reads CASSFFSRRALGELFF. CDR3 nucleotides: TGTGCCAGCAGCTTTTTTAGCCGGAGGGCACTGGGGGAGCTGTTTTTT.

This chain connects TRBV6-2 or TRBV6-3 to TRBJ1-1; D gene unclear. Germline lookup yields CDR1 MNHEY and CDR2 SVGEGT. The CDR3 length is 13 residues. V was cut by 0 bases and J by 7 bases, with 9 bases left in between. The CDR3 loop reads CASSYSTGIEAFF. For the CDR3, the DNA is TGTGCCAGCAGTTACTCAACGGGGATTGAAGCTTTCTTT.

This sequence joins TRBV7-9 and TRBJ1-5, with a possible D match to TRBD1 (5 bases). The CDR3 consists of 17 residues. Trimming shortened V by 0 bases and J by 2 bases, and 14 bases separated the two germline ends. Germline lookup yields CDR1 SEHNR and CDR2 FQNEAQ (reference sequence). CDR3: CASSLAQGLPGNQPQHF. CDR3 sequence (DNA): TGTGCCAGCAGCTTAGCGCAGGGCCTCCCGGGCAATCAGCCCCAGCATTTT. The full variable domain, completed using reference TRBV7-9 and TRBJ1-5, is DTGVSQNPRHKITKRGQNVTFRCDPISEHNRLYWYRQTLGQGPEFLTYFQNEAQLEKSRLLSDRFSAERPKGSFSTLEIQRTEQGDSAMYLCASSLAQGLPGNQPQHFGDGTRLSIL.